The rows below give T cell receptor beta chains drawn from one sample of a study of a mutant IDH1 vaccine in newly diagnosed glioma. Clones were read by immunoSEQ multiplex PCR, and TCRdb kept only the in-frame ones, dropping some. Of about 51,000 clones listed, 60% to 85% were seen once; the top ten hold 1.5% to 2%. The source material was PBMCs, sampled from a glioma patient treated with radiotherapy, temozolomide or both. The source of these receptors is a woman in her 40s with glioma. CDR3s include the opening cysteine and the closing phenylalanine or tryptophan. Fields, in order: D gene, clone size, V gene, J gene, CDR3 DNA, CDR3 protein. D genes are given only for firm matches. Clone size appears in some rows only: once, few, many, or a class for an expanded clone.

NA	NA	TRBV6-1	TRBJ1-3	TGTGCCAGCAGGACAAGCTCTGGAAACACCATATATTTT	CASRTSSGNTIYF
NA	NA	TRBV5-1	TRBJ2-1	TGCGCCAGCAGGACAACGGACAATGAGCAGTTCTTC	CASRTTDNEQFF
NA	NA	TRBV5-6	TRBJ1-1	TGTGCCAGCAGCCGCGCTACACACCTCTCTGAAGCTTTCTTT	CASSRATHLSEAFF
NA	NA	TRBV5-1	TRBJ2-7	TGCGCCAGCAGCGATAACACCTTCTACGAGCAGTACTTC	CASSDNTFYEQYF
NA	once	TRBV7-2	TRBJ2-7	TGTGCCAGCAGACCCGGTCGGCTTTCCTCCTACGAGCAGTACTTC	CASRPGRLSSYEQYF
TRBD2	NA	TRBV14	TRBJ2-1	TGTGCCAGCAGCCAAGAGATGGGGCGGGGGGCGTTCTTC	CASSQEMGRGAFF
NA	NA	TRBV28	TRBJ1-1	TGTGCCAGCAGCCTTAGGATGAACACTGAAGCTTTCTTT	CASSLRMNTEAFF
NA	NA	TRBV7-9	TRBJ2-3	TGTGCCAGCAGCTTACGGGGCGCAGATACGCAGTATTTT	CASSLRGADTQYF
TRBD2	NA	TRBV4-3	TRBJ2-3	TGCGCCAGCAGCCTGGGACTAGCGGGGGGGCTAGGTGTCACAGATACGCAGTATTTT	CASSLGLAGGLGVTDTQYF
TRBD1	once	TRBV5-1	TRBJ1-2	TGCGCCAGCAGCTTAAGCACAGGGGGGAACTATGGCTACACCTTC	CASSLSTGGNYGYTF
NA	NA	TRBV19	TRBJ1-6	TGTGCCAGTAGTATTTCCAGAATCCTAAATTCACCCCTCCACTTT	CASSISRILNSPLHF
NA	NA	TRBV5-1	TRBJ2-1	TGCGCCAGCAGCGAGGAGACAGGCCCCTACAATGAGCAGTTCTTC	CASSEETGPYNEQFF
NA	NA	TRBV6-4	TRBJ1-1	TGTGCCAGCAGTGACTCGGGGGAGAACCGACTGACTTTCTTT	CASSDSGENRLTFF
NA	NA	TRBV10-3	TRBJ1-5	TGTGCCATCAGATCAGTTGAAAAGGAGCCCCAGCATTTT	CAIRSVEKEPQHF
NA	NA	TRBV7-2	TRBJ1-1	TGTGCCAGCAGCTTATTGCTGGGGATTGCGACTTTCTTT	CASSLLLGIATFF
TRBD1	NA	TRBV5-4	TRBJ1-5	TGTGCCAGCAGCTTGCAGGGGGCCAACAATCAGCCCCAGCATTTT	CASSLQGANNQPQHF
NA	NA	TRBV7-9	TRBJ2-7	TGTGCCAGCAGCCGGATTGTGAACTCCTACGAGCAGTACTTC	CASSRIVNSYEQYF
NA	NA	TRBV6-1	TRBJ1-4	TGTGCCAGCCACGGGACGTTAACAACTAATGAAAAACTGTTTTTT	CASHGTLTTNEKLFF
NA	NA	TRBV11-2	TRBJ1-2	TGTGCCAGCAGCTTAGTCTCCAGCTATGGCTACACCTTC	CASSLVSSYGYTF
NA	NA	TRBV29-1	TRBJ2-6	TGCAGCGTTGAGAGTTCGGGGCTCTCTGGGGCCAACGTCCTGACTTTC	CSVESSGLSGANVLTF
NA	NA	TRBV10-2	TRBJ2-1	TGCGCCAGCACGGAGGGGAACTACAATGAGCAGTTCTTC	CASTEGNYNEQFF
NA	once	TRBV10-1	TRBJ2-2	TGCGCCAGCGGAGGACTGGGGACCGGGGAGCTGTTTTTT	CASGGLGTGELFF
NA	NA	TRBV5-6	TRBJ2-7	TGTGCCAGCAGTTCGGGAACCTACGAGCAGTACTTC	CASSSGTYEQYF
NA	few	TRBV7-6	TRBJ1-1	TGTGCCAGCAGCTTAGAGCGCAACACTGAAGCTTTCTTT	CASSLERNTEAFF
NA	few	TRBV28	TRBJ1-2	TGTGCCAGCAGTGGGAGTGGCGGATACTATGGCTACACCTTC	CASSGSGGYYGYTF
NA	NA	TRBV6-5	TRBJ2-7	TGTGCCAGCAGCCGGGAACGCCGAGTTCCATGGGAGCAGTACTTC	CASSRERRVPWEQYF
NA	NA	TRBV19	TRBJ1-1	TGTGCCAGTAGTCTAGGAGAGAACACTGAAGCTTTCTTT	CASSLGENTEAFF
NA	few	TRBV5-1	TRBJ1-6	TGCGCCAGCAGCTCAGGACAGAGGGAGAGGTCACCCCTCCACTTT	CASSSGQRERSPLHF
NA	NA	TRBV27	TRBJ1-2	TGTGCCAGCAGCTTATATCCTACAGTAAACTATGGCTACACCTTC	CASSLYPTVNYGYTF
NA	NA	TRBV2	TRBJ1-1	TGTGCCAGCAGAAAGGACAGCCACACTGAAGCTTTCTTT	CASRKDSHTEAFF
NA	once	TRBV27	TRBJ2-7	TGTGCCAGCAGTTCCGGGGCATTGGGAGCCTACGAGCAGTACTTC	CASSSGALGAYEQYF
TRBD2	once	TRBV5-6	TRBJ2-1	TGTGCCAGCAGCTTGATGACTAGCGGGGGGCCGAGGGCCTACAATGAGCAGTTCTTC	CASSLMTSGGPRAYNEQFF
NA	NA	TRBV25-1	TRBJ1-6	TGTGCCAGCAGTGAATGGGGAGATTCACCCCTCCACTTT	CASSEWGDSPLHF
NA	NA	TRBV2	TRBJ2-5	TGTGCCAGCAAAGGGTCTGTAGAGACCCAGTACTTC	CASKGSVETQYF
TRBD1	NA	TRBV30	TRBJ1-2	TGTGCCTGGAGTCCCGGGACAGGGGATGGCTATGGCTACACCTTC	CAWSPGTGDGYGYTF
NA	NA	TRBV2	TRBJ1-2	TGTGCCATAGCGGCCAGGAGGGACGGCTACACCTTC	CAIAARRDGYTF
TRBD1	NA	TRBV7-9	TRBJ2-2	TGTGCCAGCAGCTTAAGAGGGGACAGGGGACATCCTAACACCGGGGAGCTGTTTTTT	CASSLRGDRGHPNTGELFF
NA	NA	TRBV19	TRBJ2-2	TGTGCCAGTAGTATTGGGGGGAACACCGGGGAGCTGTTTTTT	CASSIGGNTGELFF
TRBD1	NA	TRBV6-5	TRBJ2-5	TGTGCCAGCAGTTACCTTCCAGGGGGCCAAGAGACCCAGTACTTC	CASSYLPGGQETQYF
NA	medium-sized	TRBV13	TRBJ1-4	TGTGCCAGCAGCCTTGGACCTTTCAATGAAAAACTGTTTTTT	CASSLGPFNEKLFF
NA	NA	TRBV6-1	TRBJ1-6	TGTGCCAGCAGTGAAGACAGAGGGCATTCACCCCTCCACTTT	CASSEDRGHSPLHF
TRBD2	NA	TRBV10-1	TRBJ2-3	TGCGCCAGCAGTCGGACTAGCGGGGGAAACACAGATACGCAGTATTTT	CASSRTSGGNTDTQYF
NA	NA	TRBV25-1	TRBJ1-1	TGTGCCAGCAGCCCAAGGGAAAGGGAGAACACTGAAGCTTTCTTT	CASSPRERENTEAFF
NA	once	TRBV9	TRBJ1-2	TGTGCCAGCAGCGCCTTCACAGGGTCCTATGGCTACACCTTC	CASSAFTGSYGYTF
NA	once	TRBV10-1	TRBJ1-3	TGCGCCAGCAGTGCCAACGGGGCTGGAAACACCATATATTTT	CASSANGAGNTIYF
NA	NA	TRBV5-1	TRBJ2-7	TGCGCCAGCAGCTTGGATTCGACTTCAATCTACGAGCAGTACTTC	CASSLDSTSIYEQYF
NA	NA	TRBV5-1	TRBJ2-7	TGCGCCAGCAGCTTGGGGGGGGCACCCGTCTCCTACGAGCAGTACTTC	CASSLGGAPVSYEQYF
TRBD1	NA	TRBV27	TRBJ2-2	TGTGCCAGCAGTTTATGGGGCCTGACAGGGGAATGGGACACCGGGGAGCTGTTTTTT	CASSLWGLTGEWDTGELFF